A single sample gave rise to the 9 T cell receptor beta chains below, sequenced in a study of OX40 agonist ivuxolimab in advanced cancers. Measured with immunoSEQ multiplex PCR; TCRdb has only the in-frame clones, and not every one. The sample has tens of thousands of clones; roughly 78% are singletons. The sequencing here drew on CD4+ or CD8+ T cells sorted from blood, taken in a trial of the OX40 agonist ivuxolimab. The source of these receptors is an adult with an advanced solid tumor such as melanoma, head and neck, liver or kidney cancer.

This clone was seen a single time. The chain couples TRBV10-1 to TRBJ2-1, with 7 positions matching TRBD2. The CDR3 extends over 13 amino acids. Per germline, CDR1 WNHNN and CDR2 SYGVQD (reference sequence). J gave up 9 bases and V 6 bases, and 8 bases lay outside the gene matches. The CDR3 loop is CASSGLVWGEQFF. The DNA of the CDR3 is TGCGCCAGCAGCGGACTAGTCTGGGGTGAGCAGTTCTTC.

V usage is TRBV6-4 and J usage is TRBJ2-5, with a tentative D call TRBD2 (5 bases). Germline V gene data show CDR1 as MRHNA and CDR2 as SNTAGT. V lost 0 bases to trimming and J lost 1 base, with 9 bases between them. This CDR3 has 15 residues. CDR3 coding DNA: TGTGCCAGCAGTGACTCGAGGGTGCCCCAAGAGACCCAGTACTTC. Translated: CASSDSRVPQETQYF.

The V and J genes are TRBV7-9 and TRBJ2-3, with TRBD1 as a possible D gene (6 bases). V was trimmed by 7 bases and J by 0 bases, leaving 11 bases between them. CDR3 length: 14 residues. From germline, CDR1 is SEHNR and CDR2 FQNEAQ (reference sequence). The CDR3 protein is CASTGTPSTDTQYF. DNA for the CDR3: TGTGCCAGCACCGGGACACCAAGCACAGATACGCAGTATTTT.

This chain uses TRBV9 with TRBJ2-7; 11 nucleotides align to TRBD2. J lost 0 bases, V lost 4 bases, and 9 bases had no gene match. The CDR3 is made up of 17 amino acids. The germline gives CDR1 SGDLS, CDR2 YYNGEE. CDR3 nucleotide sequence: TGTGCCAGCAGCCCACGGGCCGGGACTAGCGGCTCCTACGAGCAGTACTTC. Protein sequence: CASSPRAGTSGSYEQYF.

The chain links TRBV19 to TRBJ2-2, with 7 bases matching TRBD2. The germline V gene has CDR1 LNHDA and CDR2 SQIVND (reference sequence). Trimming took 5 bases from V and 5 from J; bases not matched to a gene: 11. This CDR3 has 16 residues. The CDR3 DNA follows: TGTGCCAGTAGTTCCCCTAGCGGTCGTGAGACCGGGGAGCTGTTTTTT. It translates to CASSSPSGRETGELFF.

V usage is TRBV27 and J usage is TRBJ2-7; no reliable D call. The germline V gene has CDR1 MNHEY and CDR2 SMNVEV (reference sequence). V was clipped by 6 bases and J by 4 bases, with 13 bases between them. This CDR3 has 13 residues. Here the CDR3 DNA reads TGTGCCAGCAGACACCTCACTACTTACGAGCAGTACTTC. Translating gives CASRHLTTYEQYF.

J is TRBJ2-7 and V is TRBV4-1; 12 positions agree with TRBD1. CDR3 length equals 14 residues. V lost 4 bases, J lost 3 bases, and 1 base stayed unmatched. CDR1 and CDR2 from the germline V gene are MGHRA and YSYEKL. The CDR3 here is CASSRDRGLYEQYF. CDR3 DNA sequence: TGCGCCAGCAGCCGGGACAGGGGGCTCTACGAGCAGTACTTC.

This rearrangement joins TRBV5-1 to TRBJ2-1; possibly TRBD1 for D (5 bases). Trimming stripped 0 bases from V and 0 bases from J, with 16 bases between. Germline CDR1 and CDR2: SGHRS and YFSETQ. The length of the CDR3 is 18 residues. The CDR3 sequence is CASSLEGVSFTSYNEQFF. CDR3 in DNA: TGCGCCAGCAGCTTGGAAGGGGTCAGCTTTACCTCCTACAATGAGCAGTTCTTC.

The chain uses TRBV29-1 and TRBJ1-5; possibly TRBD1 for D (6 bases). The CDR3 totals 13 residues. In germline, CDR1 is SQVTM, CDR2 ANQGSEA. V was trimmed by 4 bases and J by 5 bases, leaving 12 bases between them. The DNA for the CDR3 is TGCAGCGTTGGGGGGGGCCTATATCAGCCCCAGCATTTT. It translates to CSVGGGLYQPQHF.